Sequencing of this TCR beta chain was carried out in a study of response to subunit inactivated influenza vaccine. Study-level points and caveats: Researchers suggested that each seasonal influenza vaccination recruits few new T cells.

TCRdb re-analysed the RT-PCR reads in MiXCR, keeping a single row per CDR3 protein. The sample consists of around 200,000 distinct CDR3 sequences, around 9.2% of them appearing once. This clonotype was observed at least ten times. The antigen remains undetermined. This CDR3 contains 13 residues. The ends were cut back, 0 bases at V and 5 bases at J, with 4 bases in the middle. In germline, CDR1 is KGHDR, CDR2 SFDVKD. This rearrangement joins TRBV24-1 to TRBJ2-1; D unresolved. The origin of this receptor is a man aged 50 or older who received an inactivated influenza vaccine. The sample here was non-naive T cells sorted from PBMCs, taken on the day of vaccination. For the CDR3, the DNA is TGTGCCACCAGTGATTTGTGGAACAATGAGCAGTTCTTC. Its translation: CATSDLWNNEQFF.